The subject of this entry is one TCR beta chain. Its antigen is as yet unknown. The sample comes from a study of T cell responses to AZD1222 COVID-19 vaccine. Germline trimming cut 0 bases from V and 5 bases from J; bases unmatched to any gene: 2. Germline CDR1 reads SGHRS; CDR2 reads YFSETQ. CDR3 length equals 15 residues. Study results and limitations: Epitopes outside B.1.351 and B.1.1.7 mutated regions reportedly drew nearly half of spike TCRs. At baseline, just a handful of AZD1222 recipients tested seropositive.

Pooling was applied to second doses at about 4 or about 12 weeks. Sequencing used immunoSEQ multiplex PCR; TCRdb keeps in-frame clones, though not all of them. The sample lists about 120,000 clones; under 95% were seen once. The sequences come from peripheral blood, collected 28 days after the second AZD1222 dose. This TCR derives from an adult who received the AZD1222 COVID-19 vaccine. The V call is TRBV5-1, the J call TRBJ2-2; TRBD1 matches 9 bases. CDR3 loop: CASSLGTGVTGELFF. The CDR3 nucleotides read TGCGCCAGCAGCTTGGGGACAGGGGTTACCGGGGAGCTGTTTTTT.